A single sample is the source of the 2 T cell receptor beta chains below, sequenced in a study of vaccination and CD4 T cells after COVID-19. The Oncomine TCR Beta short-read assay was applied to DNA of cultured CD4+ T cells. TCRdb processed the PCR reads anew with MiXCR; each CDR3 protein has one entry. The sample has under 20,000 distinct CDR3 sequences, 43% seen once. Treatment defined: approximately nine-day PBMC culture with coronavirus spike peptide pools or control peptides (ViraFEST assay). No cognate antigen is known for these TCRs. Sequenced here: CD4+ T cells from blood, cultured in vitro, sampled after SARS-CoV-2 vaccination. These receptor sequences come from a human donor who had recovered from COVID-19.

This chain uses TRBV7-2 with TRBJ2-7; 15 bases agree with TRBD2. The CDR3 is 20 amino acids. Per the germline V gene, CDR1 is SGHTA and CDR2 is FQGNSA. J gave up 5 bases and V 3 bases, and 17 bases lay outside the gene matches. CDR3 region: CASSFQYTRTGLAGGHEQYF. In DNA form, the CDR3 reads TGTGCCAGCAGCTTCCAATATACCAGGACGGGACTAGCGGGAGGCCACGAGCAGTACTTC.

This clonotype was recorded a few times. V and J are TRBV6-1 and TRBJ2-5; a weak D match, TRBD2 (5 bases). Germline lookup yields CDR1 MNHNS and CDR2 SASEGT. The V end lost 0 bases, the J end lost 7 bases, and 15 bases lay between the germline ends. The CDR3 runs to 15 residues. The DNA for the CDR3 is TGTGCCAGCAGTGAAGCGTTCCGGGATCCTGGGACCCAGTACTTC. Protein: CASSEAFRDPGTQYF.